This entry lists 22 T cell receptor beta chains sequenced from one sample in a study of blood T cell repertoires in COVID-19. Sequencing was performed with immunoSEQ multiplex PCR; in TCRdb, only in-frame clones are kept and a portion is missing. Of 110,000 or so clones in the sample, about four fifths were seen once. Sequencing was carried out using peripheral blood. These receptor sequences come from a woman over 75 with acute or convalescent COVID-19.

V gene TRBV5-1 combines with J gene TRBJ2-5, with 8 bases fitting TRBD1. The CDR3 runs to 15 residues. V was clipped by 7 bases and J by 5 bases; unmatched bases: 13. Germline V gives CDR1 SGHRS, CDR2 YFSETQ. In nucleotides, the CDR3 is TGCGCCAGCCGACTGACAGGGGCCACCGGGGAGACCCAGTACTTC. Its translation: CASRLTGATGETQYF. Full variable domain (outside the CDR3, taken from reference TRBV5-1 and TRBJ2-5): KAGVTQTPRYLIKTRGQQVTLSCSPISGHRSVSWYQQTPGQGLQFLFEYFSETQRNKGNFPGRFSGRQFSNSRSEMNVSTLELGDSALYLCASRLTGATGETQYFGPGTRLLVL.

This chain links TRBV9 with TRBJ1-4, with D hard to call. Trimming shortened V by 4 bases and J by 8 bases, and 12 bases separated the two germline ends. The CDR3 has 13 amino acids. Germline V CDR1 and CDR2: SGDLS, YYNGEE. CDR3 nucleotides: TGTGCCAGCAGCTACACCCCGGGAGAAAAACTGTTTTTT. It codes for CASSYTPGEKLFF. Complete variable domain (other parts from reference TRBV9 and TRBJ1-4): DSGVTQTPKHLITATGQRVTLRCSPRSGDLSVYWYQQSLDQGLQFLIQYYNGEERAKGNILERFSAQQFPDLHSELNLSSLELGDSALYFCASSYTPGEKLFFGSGTQLSVL.

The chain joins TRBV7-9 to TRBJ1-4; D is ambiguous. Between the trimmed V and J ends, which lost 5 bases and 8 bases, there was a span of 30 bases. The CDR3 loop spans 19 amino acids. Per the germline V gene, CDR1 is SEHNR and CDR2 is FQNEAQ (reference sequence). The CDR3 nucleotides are TGTGCCAGCAGCCGCCGGACTTCTCCTTCCCAACCCGTTGGAGAAAAACTGTTTTTT. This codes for CASSRRTSPSQPVGEKLFF.

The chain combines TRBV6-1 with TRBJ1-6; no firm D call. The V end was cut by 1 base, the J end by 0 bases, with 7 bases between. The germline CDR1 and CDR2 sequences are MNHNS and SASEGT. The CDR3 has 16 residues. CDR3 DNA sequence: TGTGCCAGCAGTGAAGACAAACACTCCTATAATTCACCCCTCCACTTT. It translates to CASSEDKHSYNSPLHF.

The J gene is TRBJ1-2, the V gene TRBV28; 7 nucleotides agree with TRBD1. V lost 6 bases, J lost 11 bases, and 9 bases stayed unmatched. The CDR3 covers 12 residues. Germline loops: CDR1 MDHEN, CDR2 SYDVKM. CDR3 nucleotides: TGTGCCAGCAGCCTGAAGACAGGGCGGTACACCTTC. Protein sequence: CASSLKTGRYTF.

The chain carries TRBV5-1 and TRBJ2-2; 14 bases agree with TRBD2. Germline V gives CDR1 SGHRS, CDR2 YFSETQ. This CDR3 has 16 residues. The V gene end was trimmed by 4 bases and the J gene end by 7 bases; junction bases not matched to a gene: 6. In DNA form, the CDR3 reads TGCGCCAGCAGCCTGACTAGCGGGAGGGCTGGCGGGGAGCTGTTTTTT. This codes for CASSLTSGRAGGELFF. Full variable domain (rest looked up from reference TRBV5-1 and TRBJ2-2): KAGVTQTPRYLIKTRGQQVTLSCSPISGHRSVSWYQQTPGQGLQFLFEYFSETQRNKGNFPGRFSGRQFSNSRSEMNVSTLELGDSALYLCASSLTSGRAGGELFFGEGSRLTVL.

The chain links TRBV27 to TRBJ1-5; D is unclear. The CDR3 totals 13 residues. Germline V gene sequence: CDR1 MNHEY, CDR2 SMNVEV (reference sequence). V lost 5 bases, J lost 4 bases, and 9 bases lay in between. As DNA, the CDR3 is TGTGCCAGCAGTCTGAACAGAAATCAGCCCCAGCATTTT. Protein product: CASSLNRNQPQHF.

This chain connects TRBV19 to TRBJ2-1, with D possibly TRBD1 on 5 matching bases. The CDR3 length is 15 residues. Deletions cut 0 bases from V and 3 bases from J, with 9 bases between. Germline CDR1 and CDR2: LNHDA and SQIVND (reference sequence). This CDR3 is CASSIDQQGYNEQFF. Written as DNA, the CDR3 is TGTGCCAGTAGTATAGATCAGCAGGGCTACAATGAGCAGTTCTTC.

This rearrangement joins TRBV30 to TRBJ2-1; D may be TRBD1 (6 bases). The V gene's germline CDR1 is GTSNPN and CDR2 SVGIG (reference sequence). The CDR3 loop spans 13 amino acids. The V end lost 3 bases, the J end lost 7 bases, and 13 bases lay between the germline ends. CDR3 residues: CAWSATGWNEQFF. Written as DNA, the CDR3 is TGTGCCTGGAGCGCCACAGGGTGGAATGAGCAGTTCTTC.

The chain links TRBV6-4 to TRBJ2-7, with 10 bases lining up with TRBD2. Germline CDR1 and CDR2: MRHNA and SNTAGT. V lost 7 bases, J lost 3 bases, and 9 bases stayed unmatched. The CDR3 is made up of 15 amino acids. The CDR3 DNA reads TGTGCCAGCAAACGACCCCCTAGCGGGAGCTACGAGCAGTACTTC. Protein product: CASKRPPSGSYEQYF.

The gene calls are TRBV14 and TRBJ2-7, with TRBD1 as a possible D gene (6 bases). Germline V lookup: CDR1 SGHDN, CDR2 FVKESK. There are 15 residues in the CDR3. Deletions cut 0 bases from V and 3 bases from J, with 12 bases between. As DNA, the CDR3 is TGTGCCAGCAGCCAAGAACAGGGATTATTCTACGAGCAGTACTTC. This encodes CASSQEQGLFYEQYF.

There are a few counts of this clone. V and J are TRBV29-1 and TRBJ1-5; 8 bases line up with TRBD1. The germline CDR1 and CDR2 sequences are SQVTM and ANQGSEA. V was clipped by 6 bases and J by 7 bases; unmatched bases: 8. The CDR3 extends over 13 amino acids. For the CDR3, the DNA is TGCAGCGTCGGACAGGGAAGAGGACAGCCCCAGCATTTT. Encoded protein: CSVGQGRGQPQHF.

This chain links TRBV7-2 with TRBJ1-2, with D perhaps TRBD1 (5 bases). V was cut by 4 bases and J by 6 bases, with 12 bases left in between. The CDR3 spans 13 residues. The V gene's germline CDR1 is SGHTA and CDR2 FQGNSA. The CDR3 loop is CASSSQGLDGYTF. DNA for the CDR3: TGTGCCAGCAGCTCCCAGGGACTGGATGGCTACACCTTC.

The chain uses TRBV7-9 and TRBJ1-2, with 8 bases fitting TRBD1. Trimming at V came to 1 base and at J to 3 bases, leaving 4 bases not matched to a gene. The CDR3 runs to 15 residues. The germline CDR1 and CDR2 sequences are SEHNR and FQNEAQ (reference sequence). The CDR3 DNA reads TGTGCCAGCAGCTTAGGGACAGGGAGCGACTATGGCTACACCTTC. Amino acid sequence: CASSLGTGSDYGYTF.

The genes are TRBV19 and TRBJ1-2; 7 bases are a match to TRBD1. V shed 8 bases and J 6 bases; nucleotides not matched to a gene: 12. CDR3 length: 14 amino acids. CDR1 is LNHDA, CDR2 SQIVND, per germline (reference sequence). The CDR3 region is CASHRRDRVDGYTF. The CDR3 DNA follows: TGTGCCAGTCACAGGAGAGACAGGGTGGATGGCTACACCTTC.

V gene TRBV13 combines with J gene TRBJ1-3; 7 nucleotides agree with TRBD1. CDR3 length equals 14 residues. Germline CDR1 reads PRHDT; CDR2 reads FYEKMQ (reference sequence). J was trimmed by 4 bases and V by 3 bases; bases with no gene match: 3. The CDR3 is CASSLTGRGNTIYF. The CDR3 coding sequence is TGTGCCAGCAGCTTGACAGGGAGAGGAAACACCATATATTTT.

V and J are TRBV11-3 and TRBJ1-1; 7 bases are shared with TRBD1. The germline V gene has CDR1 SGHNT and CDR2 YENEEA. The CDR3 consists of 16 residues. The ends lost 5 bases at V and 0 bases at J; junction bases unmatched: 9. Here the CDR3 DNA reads TGTGCCAGCAGCGCCCAACCGGGACAGTTGAACACTGAAGCTTTCTTT. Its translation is CASSAQPGQLNTEAFF.

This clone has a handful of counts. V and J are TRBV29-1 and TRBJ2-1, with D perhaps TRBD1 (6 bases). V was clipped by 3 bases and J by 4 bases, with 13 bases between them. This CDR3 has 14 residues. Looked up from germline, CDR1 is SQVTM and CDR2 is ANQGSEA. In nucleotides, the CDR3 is TGCAGCGTTGAGGGACACCTCCGATACAATGAGCAGTTCTTC. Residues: CSVEGHLRYNEQFF.

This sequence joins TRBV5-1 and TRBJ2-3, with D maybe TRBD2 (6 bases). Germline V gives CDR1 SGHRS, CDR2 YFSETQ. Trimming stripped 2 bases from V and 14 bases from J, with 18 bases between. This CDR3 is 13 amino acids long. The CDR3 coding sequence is TGCGCCAGCAGCTTACATTGGGACCGGGAGTCGTATTTT. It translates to CASSLHWDRESYF.

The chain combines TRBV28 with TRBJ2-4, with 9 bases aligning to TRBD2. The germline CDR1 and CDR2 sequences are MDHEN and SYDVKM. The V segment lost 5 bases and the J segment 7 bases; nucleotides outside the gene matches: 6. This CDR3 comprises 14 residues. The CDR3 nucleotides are TGTGCCAGCAGTGGGGCGGGAGGGCAGAACATTCAGTACTTC. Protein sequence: CASSGAGGQNIQYF.

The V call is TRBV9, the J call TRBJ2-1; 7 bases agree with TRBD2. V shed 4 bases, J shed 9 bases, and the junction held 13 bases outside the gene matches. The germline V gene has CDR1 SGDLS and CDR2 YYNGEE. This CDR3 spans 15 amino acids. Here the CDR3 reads CASSPRTAGDIEQFF. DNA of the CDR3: TGTGCCAGCAGCCCCAGGACGGCGGGAGACATTGAGCAGTTCTTC.

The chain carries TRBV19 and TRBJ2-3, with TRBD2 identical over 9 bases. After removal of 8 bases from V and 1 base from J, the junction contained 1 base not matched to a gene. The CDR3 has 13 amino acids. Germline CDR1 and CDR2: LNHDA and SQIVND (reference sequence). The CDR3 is CASRTSGTDTQYF. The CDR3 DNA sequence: TGTGCCAGTCGGACTAGCGGCACAGATACGCAGTATTTT.